This T cell receptor (beta chain) was obtained from a study of CD8+CD57+ T cells in acquired aplastic anemia. Genomic DNA, the template, was used for profiling of the TCR beta VDJ and CDR3. In TCRdb, the reads were re-called with MiXCR into one record per CDR3 protein. The profile covers about 200,000 distinct CDR3 sequences, with over 55% appearing a single time and about three fifths taken by the ten largest. In patients chosen for sequencing, flow cytometry had shown CD8+CD57+ cell expansion. The germline V gene encodes CDR1 LNHDA and CDR2 SQIVND (reference sequence). The CDR3 is 14 amino acids. The V segment lost 4 bases and the J segment 3 bases; nucleotides outside the gene matches: 5.

This chain uses TRBV19 with TRBJ2-7, with 8 bases aligning to TRBD1. The sequence derives from a human donor with aplastic anemia. Source material: sorted CD4+, CD8+, or CD8+CD57+ T cells (not recorded which) from PBMCs. In DNA form, the CDR3 reads TGTGCCAGTAGTAAACCGGGACAGGACTACGAGCAGTACTTC. This gives the protein CASSKPGQDYEQYF.